Listed below are T cell receptor beta chains from one sample, sequenced in a study of shared clonotypes between healthy human individuals. Clones were read by immunoSEQ multiplex PCR, and TCRdb kept only the in-frame ones, dropping some. The sample includes about half a million clones, 79% of them seen just once. Sequencing was performed on PBMCs. The receptors shown here come from a middle-aged woman in good health. Some clones in this sample may be carry-over from other donors' samples. Both conserved end residues are part of each CDR3. Fields, in order: CDR3 length, D gene, V gene, J gene, clone size, CDR3 protein, CDR3 DNA. The D gene is left open where the match is weak. Clone size is given for some rows only: seen once, a few or many times, or a class if the clone is expanded.

>15|.|TRBV19|TRBJ1-4|.
CASRRMAGGNEKLFF
TGTGCCAGTAGACGGATGGCCGGCGGTAATGAAAAACTGTTTTTT
>13|.|TRBV10-3|TRBJ1-2|.
CAVGGETNYGYTF
TGTGCCGTCGGCGGGGAGACAAACTATGGCTACACCTTC
>17|TRBD1|TRBV10-3|TRBJ2-5|once
CAISESAGTGGVETQYF
TGTGCCATCAGTGAGTCGGCCGGGACAGGGGGTGTGGAGACCCAGTACTTC
>17|TRBD2|TRBV9|TRBJ2-1|.
CASSELGLAGGLNEQFF
TGTGCCAGCAGCGAGTTGGGACTAGCGGGAGGATTAAATGAGCAGTTCTTC
>12|.|TRBV9|TRBJ2-1|few
CASSVGRSEQFF
TGTGCCAGCAGCGTAGGCAGGAGTGAGCAGTTCTTC
>12|.|TRBV5-4|TRBJ1-6|.
CASSVRNSPLHF
TGTGCCAGCAGCGTCAGAAATTCACCCCTCCACTTT
>13|.|TRBV5-1|TRBJ1-3|.
CASSESSGNTIYF
TGCGCCAGCAGCGAAAGCTCTGGAAACACCATATATTTT
>13|.|TRBV5-1|TRBJ2-7|.
CASSLADRGEQYF
TGCGCCAGCAGCTTGGCTGACCGAGGAGAGCAGTACTTC
>14|.|TRBV29-1|TRBJ2-3|.
CSVEGTSSTDTQYF
TGCAGCGTTGAAGGAACTTCTAGCACAGATACGCAGTATTTT
>15|TRBD1|TRBV11-2|TRBJ1-1|.
CASSRARTGGTEAFF
TGTGCCAGCAGCCGGGCCCGCACAGGGGGCACTGAAGCTTTCTTT
>15|TRBD2|TRBV6-5|TRBJ2-1|.
CASSSLAGGYNEQFF
TGTGCCAGCAGTTCTCTAGCGGGAGGTTACAATGAGCAGTTCTTC
>11|.|TRBV2|TRBJ1-2|.
CASRRIYGYTF
TGTGCCAGCAGGAGGATCTATGGCTACACCTTC
>15|.|TRBV4-3|TRBJ2-3|once
CASSPQGGHTDTQYF
TGCGCCAGCAGCCCCCAGGGGGGTCACACAGATACGCAGTATTTT
>16|TRBD2|TRBV7-2|TRBJ2-1|few
CASSLVGTSGENEQFF
TGTGCCAGCAGCTTAGTGGGGACTAGCGGGGAAAATGAGCAGTTCTTC
>13|.|TRBV30|TRBJ2-1|.
CAWRGPGYNEQFF
TGTGCCTGGAGAGGTCCAGGGTACAATGAGCAGTTCTTC
>17|TRBD1|TRBV28|TRBJ2-3|.
CASSPGDRGLVGDTQYF
TGTGCCAGCAGTCCGGGGGACAGGGGGCTCGTTGGAGATACGCAGTATTTT
>14|TRBD2|TRBV27|TRBJ2-5|.
CASSFSGSGLTQYF
TGTGCCAGCAGTTTTAGCGGGAGTGGGTTGACCCAGTACTTC
>10|TRBD1|TRBV19|TRBJ1-2|.
CASGTDGYTF
TGTGCCAGTGGGACAGATGGCTACACCTTC
>15|TRBD2|TRBV19|TRBJ2-7|.
CASSIGSSGRNEQYF
TGTGCCAGTAGTATAGGGTCTAGCGGGAGGAACGAGCAGTACTTC
>14|.|TRBV7-8|TRBJ2-5|few
CASSLGFSQETQYF
TGTGCCAGCAGCTTAGGTTTCAGCCAAGAGACCCAGTACTTC
>14|.|TRBV5-6|TRBJ1-1|.
CASSLSDRTAEAFF
TGTGCCAGCAGCTTGTCGGACCGAACCGCTGAAGCTTTCTTT
>12|.|TRBV7-6|TRBJ2-5|.
CASSPHRETQYF
TGTGCCAGCAGCCCCCATCGGGAGACCCAGTACTTC
>16|TRBD1|TRBV15|TRBJ2-1|.
CATSRDRWGQGYEQFF
TGTGCCACCAGCAGAGATCGTTGGGGACAGGGCTATGAGCAGTTCTTC
>16|TRBD2|TRBV6-1|TRBJ2-4|.
CASSELAGDGQNIQYF
TGTGCCAGCAGTGAACTAGCGGGAGACGGGCAAAACATTCAGTACTTC
>15|.|TRBV7-9|TRBJ2-5|.
CASSFTTGVQETQYF
TGTGCCAGCAGCTTTACCACGGGCGTTCAAGAGACCCAGTACTTC
>18|TRBD2|TRBV27|TRBJ2-5|.
CASSPIAQRAGVRETQYF
TGTGCCAGCAGTCCTATCGCCCAACGAGCGGGGGTTCGGGAGACCCAGTACTTC
>15|TRBD2|TRBV5-4|TRBJ2-7|.
CASSAKREGGYEQYF
TGTGCCAGCAGCGCCAAGCGGGAGGGAGGATACGAGCAGTACTTC
>14|.|TRBV10-3|TRBJ1-5|.
CAIGGDRSAGAQHF
TGTGCCATCGGGGGGGATCGGTCGGCGGGGGCCCAGCATTTT
>13|.|TRBV29-1|TRBJ1-5|.
CSVAGEWDQPQHF
TGCAGCGTTGCCGGGGAGTGGGATCAGCCCCAGCATTTT
>16|.|TRBV7-8|TRBJ2-1|.
CASSLPGRTRANEQFF
TGTGCCAGCAGCTTACCAGGACGGACTCGGGCCAATGAGCAGTTCTTC
>13|.|TRBV27|TRBJ2-3|.
CASSLGNTDTQYF
TGTGCCAGCAGTTTAGGGAACACAGATACGCAGTATTTT
>16|TRBD2|TRBV5-6|TRBJ2-2|once
CASSLEGLVGTGELFF
TGTGCCAGCAGCTTGGAGGGACTAGTGGGGACCGGGGAGCTGTTTTTT
>15|TRBD1|TRBV6-5|TRBJ2-3|.
CASSRTGTVTDTQYF
TGTGCCAGCAGCCGAACCGGGACAGTCACAGATACGCAGTATTTT
>14|TRBD1|TRBV6-6|TRBJ1-4|.
CASRAGTGDEKLFF
TGTGCCAGCAGAGCCGGGACAGGGGATGAAAAACTGTTTTTT
>11|.|TRBV30|TRBJ2-7|.
CAWRVTYEQYF
TGTGCCTGGAGGGTTACCTACGAGCAGTACTTC
>12|.|TRBV6-1|TRBJ1-2|.
CASSGRNYGYTF
TGTGCCAGCAGTGGCAGAAACTATGGCTACACCTTC
>15|TRBD2|TRBV2|TRBJ2-2|.
CASSERTGGTGELFF
TGTGCCAGCAGTGAACGGACCGGGGGGACCGGGGAGCTGTTTTTT
>11|.|TRBV20-1|TRBJ2-1|.
CSAWLNNEQFF
TGCAGTGCGTGGCTCAACAATGAGCAGTTCTTC
>15|TRBD1|TRBV7-2|TRBJ2-7|.
CASSLGGQGWHEQYF
TGTGCCAGCAGCTTAGGCGGACAGGGGTGGCACGAGCAGTACTTC
>12|.|TRBV30|TRBJ2-5|.
CAWSVHIETQYF
TGTGCCTGGAGTGTACATATAGAGACCCAGTACTTC
>14|.|TRBV29-1|TRBJ1-1|.
CSVEKGYGNTEAFF
TGCAGCGTTGAAAAGGGTTACGGAAACACTGAAGCTTTCTTT
>14|.|TRBV29-1|TRBJ2-3|.
CSVEAGIRTDTQYF
TGCAGCGTTGAAGCCGGGATCCGCACAGATACGCAGTATTTT
>17|.|TRBV18|TRBJ2-1|.
CASSPNRGSGTKNEQFF
TGTGCCAGCTCACCAAACAGGGGTAGCGGGACTAAGAATGAGCAGTTCTTC
>16|TRBD2|TRBV5-1|TRBJ2-7|.
CASRPGLAVPSYEQYF
TGCGCCAGCAGACCGGGACTAGCGGTCCCGTCCTACGAGCAGTACTTC
>14|TRBD1|TRBV30|TRBJ1-2|few
CASSPGQGAWGYTF
TGTGCCTCTTCCCCGGGACAGGGGGCTTGGGGCTACACCTTC